Presented here are 3 T cell receptor beta chains from one specimen sequenced in a study of cytomegalovirus exposure and HLA in healthy donors. PCR primers comprised 60 Vbeta and 13 Jbeta primers. Produced via immunoSEQ multiplex PCR; TCRdb's table is partial and in-frame only. Among some 150,000 clones listed, 60% to 80% were seen once. Sequencing used PBMCs. The source is a man aged 55 to 69 in good health and CMV-seronegative.

The chain couples TRBV7-9 to TRBJ2-3; 7 nucleotides align to TRBD1. CDR3 size: 13 residues. In germline, CDR1 is SEHNR, CDR2 FQNEAQ (reference sequence). V was clipped by 7 bases and J by 2 bases; unmatched bases: 3. Here the CDR3 DNA reads TGTGCCAGCAAAAGGGGGCTCACAGATACGCAGTATTTT. Translation: CASKRGLTDTQYF.

This rearrangement joins TRBV19 to TRBJ2-1; 7 nucleotides agree with TRBD2. This CDR3 spans 15 amino acids. Germline trimming cut 4 bases from V and 7 bases from J; bases unmatched to any gene: 10. The germline V gene encodes CDR1 LNHDA and CDR2 SQIVND (reference sequence). CDR3 amino acids: CASSTYGRGSNEQFF. In nucleotides, the CDR3 is TGTGCCAGTAGTACTTACGGGCGGGGGTCGAATGAGCAGTTCTTC.

This clone was found a few times. V usage is TRBV5-1 and J usage is TRBJ1-4; D gene ambiguous. The CDR3 has 15 amino acids. CDR1 and CDR2 from the germline V gene are SGHRS and YFSETQ. The germline V and J ends were trimmed by 4 bases and 8 bases, with 18 bases remaining between them. For the CDR3, the DNA is TGCGCCAGCAGCACGTCAGACGGGCCGGGGGAAAAACTGTTTTTT. Protein product: CASSTSDGPGEKLFF.